This T cell receptor (beta chain) was found in a study of a mutant IDH1 vaccine in newly diagnosed glioma. Study context: The first vaccination came 4-6 weeks after radiotherapy alone, or with temozolomide cycles. General observations from the study: Any relationship between pseudoprogression and changes in top peripheral T cell clonotypes seemed absent.

Time point in this sample: week 47, end of study. Alongside topical imiquimod, each dose of vaccine comprised 300 ug of mutant IDH1 20-mer peptide. The length of the CDR3 is 15 residues. The V end was cut by 8 bases, the J end by 0 bases, with 17 bases between. Per germline, CDR1 LNHDA and CDR2 SQIVND (reference sequence). With respect to this clone: Its antigen is not identified.

The method was immunoSEQ multiplex PCR; TCRdb's version includes in-frame clones alone and lacks a portion of them. The data hold about 94,000 clones, with about 90% observed a single time. This receptor was identified in a woman aged 45-59 years with glioma. Sequencing was performed on PBMCs, taken from a glioma patient whose treatment included an IDH1 peptide vaccine. V and J are TRBV19 and TRBJ2-7; D possibly corresponds to TRBD1 (6 bases). This CDR3 is CASQGHGENSYEQYF. CDR3 bases: TGTGCCAGTCAGGGACACGGAGAAAACTCCTACGAGCAGTACTTC.